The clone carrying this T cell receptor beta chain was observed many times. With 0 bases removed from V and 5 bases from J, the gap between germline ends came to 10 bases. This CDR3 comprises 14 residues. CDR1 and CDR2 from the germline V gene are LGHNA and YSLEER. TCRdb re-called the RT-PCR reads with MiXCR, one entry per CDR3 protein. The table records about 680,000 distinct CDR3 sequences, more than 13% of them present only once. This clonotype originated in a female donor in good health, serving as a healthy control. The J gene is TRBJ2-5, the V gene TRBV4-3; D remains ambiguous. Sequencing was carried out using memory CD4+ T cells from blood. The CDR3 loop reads CASSQDWTGETQYF. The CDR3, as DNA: TGCGCCAGCAGCCAAGATTGGACCGGTGAGACCCAGTACTTC.